This T cell receptor beta chain emerged from a study of blood T cell repertoires in COVID-19. Study at large: Whether acute or convalescent, the COVID-19 samples came from the United States, Italy and Spain. From T cells, B-cell-depleted T cells, or PBMCs came the material, which was cDNA or gDNA.

Authors' analysis steps: Reference gene primer amplification gave estimated nucleated cell counts. Clones were read by immunoSEQ multiplex PCR, and TCRdb kept only the in-frame ones, dropping some. The DNA was the basis for D and trimming; V, J and clone size are from that table. The table includes around 230,000 clones, approximately 80% detected once. The length of the CDR3 is 13 residues. The germline V and J ends were trimmed by 3 bases and 2 bases, with 8 bases remaining between them. The germline V gene encodes CDR1 ENHRY and CDR2 SYGVKD. V gene TRBV10-3 combines with J gene TRBJ2-7; D may be TRBD2 (5 bases). The sequenced material came from peripheral blood. This receptor was taken from a man aged 40-49 years with acute or convalescent COVID-19. The CDR3 DNA reads TGTGCCATCAGTGAAGCGGCAACCTACGAGCAGTACTTC. This codes for CAISEAATYEQYF.